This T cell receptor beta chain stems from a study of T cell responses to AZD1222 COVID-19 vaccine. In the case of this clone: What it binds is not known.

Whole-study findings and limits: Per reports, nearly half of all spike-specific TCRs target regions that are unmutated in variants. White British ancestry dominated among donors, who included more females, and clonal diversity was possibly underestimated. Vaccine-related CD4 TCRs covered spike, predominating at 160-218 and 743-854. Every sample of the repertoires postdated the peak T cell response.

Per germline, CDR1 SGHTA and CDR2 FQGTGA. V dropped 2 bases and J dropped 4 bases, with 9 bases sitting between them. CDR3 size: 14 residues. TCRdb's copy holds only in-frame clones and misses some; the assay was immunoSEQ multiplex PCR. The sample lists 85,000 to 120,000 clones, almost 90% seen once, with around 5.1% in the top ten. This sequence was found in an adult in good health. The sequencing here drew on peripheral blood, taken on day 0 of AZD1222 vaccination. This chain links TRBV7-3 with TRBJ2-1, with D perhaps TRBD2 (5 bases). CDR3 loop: CASSLAGEYNEQFF. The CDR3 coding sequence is TGTGCCAGCAGCTTAGCGGGTGAATACAATGAGCAGTTCTTC.